A single sample gave rise to the 7 T cell receptor beta chains below, sequenced in a study of CD8 T cells in ankylosing spondylitis. MiXCR was run by TCRdb on the 5' RACE reads, yielding one entry per CDR3 protein. The table records approximately 220,000 distinct CDR3 sequences, roughly 25% of them present only once. Sequencing was done on a sample of blood, either unsorted or a sorted T cell fraction (not recorded which). Source of these receptors: a male donor with ankylosing spondylitis or in good health (not recorded which).

This clonotype was seen at least ten times. The V and J genes are TRBV15 and TRBJ2-6, with D unresolved. V gave up 0 bases and J gave up 4 bases, with 7 bases separating them. Germline values: CDR1 LNHNV, CDR2 YYDKDF (reference sequence). CDR3 length: 15 amino acids. The CDR3 coding sequence is TGTGCCACCAGCAGAGATGCCGTGGGGGCCAACGTCCTGACTTTC. It codes for CATSRDAVGANVLTF.

The genes are TRBV11-2 and TRBJ2-1; maybe TRBD2 (6 bases). This CDR3 comprises 15 residues. The germline V gene has CDR1 SGHAT and CDR2 FQNNGV. The V end lost 3 bases, the J end lost 10 bases, and 19 bases lay between the germline ends. CDR3 amino acids: CASSFFTGSSWEQFF. Here the CDR3 DNA reads TGTGCCAGCAGCTTTTTTACCGGGAGCTCTTGGGAGCAGTTCTTC.

This clonotype was seen ten or more times. This sequence joins TRBV12-3 or TRBV12-4 and TRBJ2-1, with 13 bases that match TRBD2. The CDR3 has 15 amino acids. V lost 3 bases to trimming and J lost 5 bases; unmatched junction nucleotides: 1. CDR3 nucleotides: TGTGCCAGCAGTTTGGGACTAGCGGGAAACAATGAGCAGTTCTTC. As protein: CASSLGLAGNNEQFF.

The rearrangement links TRBV24-1 to TRBJ2-7, with 12 bases matching TRBD1. The germline V gene has CDR1 KGHDR and CDR2 SFDVKD. CDR3 length: 16 amino acids. Trimming removed 4 bases from V and 5 bases from J; junction bases left unmatched: 8. The CDR3, as DNA: TGTGCCACCAGTGAGCCGGGACAGGGGGCAAAGGACGAGCAGTACTTC. This translates into CATSEPGQGAKDEQYF.

The sample holds a few counts of this clonotype. The V gene is TRBV12-3 or TRBV12-4, the J gene TRBJ2-7; D is perhaps TRBD2 (5 bases). The CDR3 contains 11 residues. Between the trimmed V and J ends, which lost 2 bases and 7 bases, there was a span of 6 bases. The CDR3 DNA follows: TGTGCCAGCAGTTTAAGGGAGGAGCAGTACTTC. Encoded protein: CASSLREEQYF.

This clonotype was recorded at least ten times. This chain connects TRBV9 to TRBJ2-1; 11 bases match TRBD2. Unmatched junction bases numbered 9, after V lost 4 bases and J lost 6 bases. The CDR3 length is 16 residues. The germline V gene encodes CDR1 SGDLS and CDR2 YYNGEE. CDR3 in amino acids: CASSPTGTSGGNEQFF. DNA for the CDR3: TGTGCCAGCAGCCCAACCGGGACTAGCGGCGGCAATGAGCAGTTCTTC. Full variable domain (outside the CDR3, taken from reference TRBV9 and TRBJ2-1): DSGVTQTPKHLITATGQRVTLRCSPRSGDLSVYWYQQSLDQGLQFLIQYYNGEERAKGNILERFSAQQFPDLHSELNLSSLELGDSALYFCASSPTGTSGGNEQFFGPGTRLTVL.

A remark on this clonotype: A read error may be the cause here, since a much bigger clone is one base away. The chain has TRBV20-1 and TRBJ1-1; D call uncertain. This CDR3 comprises 13 residues. Germline loops: CDR1 DFQATT, CDR2 SNEGSKA (reference sequence). The CDR3 is CGAISGLNTEAFF. The CDR3 nucleotides are TGCGGTGCTATCTCAGGACTTAACACTGAAGCTTTCTTT.